A selection of T cell receptor beta chains follows, all from one sample in a study of T cells in Graves' hyperthyroidism and ophthalmopathy. TCRdb itself ran the multiplex PCR reads through MiXCR, one entry per CDR3 protein. The table includes about 210,000 distinct CDR3 sequences, roughly a sixth detected once. Material for sequencing was blood. The receptors derive from a man aged 45-65 years with Graves' hyperthyroidism. CDR3s include the opening cysteine and the closing phenylalanine or tryptophan. Each record gives: J gene, D gene, V gene, clone size, CDR3 protein, CDR3 DNA. A D gene is named only where the DNA matches it firmly. Not all rows give a size; the values are once, few, many and, for expanded clones, a class.

j_call: TRBJ2-1
d_call: TRBD1
v_call: TRBV3-1
clone_size: NA
cdr3_aa: CASSPRDRGYNEQFF
cdr3_nt: TGTGCCAGCAGCCCCCGGGACAGGGGCTACAATGAGCAGTTCTTC

j_call: TRBJ2-1
d_call: TRBD2
v_call: TRBV20-1
clone_size: many
cdr3_aa: CSAIPGAGGREQFF
cdr3_nt: TGCAGTGCTATTCCCGGAGCGGGAGGGCGTGAGCAGTTCTTC

j_call: TRBJ2-5
d_call: NA
v_call: TRBV7-6
clone_size: many
cdr3_aa: CASSFFEETQYF
cdr3_nt: TGTGCCAGCAGCTTCTTTGAGGAGACCCAGTACTTC

j_call: TRBJ2-3
d_call: TRBD2
v_call: TRBV7-3
clone_size: many
cdr3_aa: CASSNSGSRWRTDTQYF
cdr3_nt: TGTGCCAGCAGCAATAGCGGGAGTCGGTGGCGCACAGATACGCAGTATTTT

j_call: TRBJ2-3
d_call: NA
v_call: TRBV14
clone_size: few
cdr3_aa: CASSQDSDTQYF
cdr3_nt: TGTGCCAGCAGCCAAGATTCCGATACGCAGTATTTT

j_call: TRBJ2-7
d_call: NA
v_call: TRBV6-1
clone_size: NA
cdr3_aa: CASSQDLTSSYEQYF
cdr3_nt: TGTGCCAGCAGTCAAGACCTAACTAGCTCCTACGAGCAGTACTTC

j_call: TRBJ2-2
d_call: NA
v_call: TRBV3-1
clone_size: many
cdr3_aa: CASSPRLLVTGELFF
cdr3_nt: TGTGCCAGCAGCCCCCGATTGCTAGTTACCGGGGAGCTGTTTTTT

j_call: TRBJ2-1
d_call: TRBD1
v_call: TRBV28
clone_size: NA
cdr3_aa: CASRLVDGTGRYNEQFF
cdr3_nt: TGTGCCAGCAGGCTAGTCGACGGGACAGGGCGCTACAATGAGCAGTTCTTC

j_call: TRBJ1-5
d_call: NA
v_call: TRBV4-3
clone_size: many
cdr3_aa: CASSQERSFNQPQHF
cdr3_nt: TGCGCCAGCAGCCAAGAGAGGTCCTTCAATCAGCCCCAGCATTTT

j_call: TRBJ2-3
d_call: NA
v_call: TRBV20-1
clone_size: few
cdr3_aa: CSAADSGRTDTQYF
cdr3_nt: TGCAGTGCTGCGGACAGCGGGCGAACAGATACGCAGTATTTT

j_call: TRBJ2-6
d_call: NA
v_call: TRBV24-1
clone_size: many
cdr3_aa: CATSGQELSSGANVLTF
cdr3_nt: TGTGCCACCAGTGGACAGGAGCTAAGCTCTGGGGCCAACGTCCTGACTTTC

j_call: TRBJ1-2
d_call: NA
v_call: TRBV7-9
clone_size: few
cdr3_aa: CASSRDRNYGYTF
cdr3_nt: TGTGCCAGCAGCCGTGACAGGAACTATGGCTACACCTTC

j_call: TRBJ2-7
d_call: TRBD2
v_call: TRBV7-2
clone_size: many
cdr3_aa: CASSRTSSYEQYF
cdr3_nt: TGTGCCAGCAGCCGGACTAGCTCCTACGAGCAGTACTTC

j_call: TRBJ1-3
d_call: NA
v_call: TRBV6-2/TRBV6-3
clone_size: few
cdr3_aa: CASRSSPGRSSGNTIYF
cdr3_nt: TGTGCCAGCAGATCAAGTCCGGGACGGAGCTCTGGAAACACCATATATTTT

j_call: TRBJ2-3
d_call: TRBD2
v_call: TRBV5-1
clone_size: many
cdr3_aa: CASSPGLETDTQYF
cdr3_nt: TGCGCCAGCAGCCCAGGACTAGAAACAGATACGCAGTATTTT

j_call: TRBJ1-4
d_call: TRBD1
v_call: TRBV7-9
clone_size: NA
cdr3_aa: CASSSQAGTGRGKLFF
cdr3_nt: TGTGCCAGCAGCTCCCAGGCCGGGACAGGGAGGGGAAAACTGTTTTTT

j_call: TRBJ2-3
d_call: NA
v_call: TRBV7-9
clone_size: NA
cdr3_aa: CASSPWTPSSTDTQYF
cdr3_nt: TGTGCCAGCAGCCCTTGGACACCTTCTAGCACAGATACGCAGTATTTT